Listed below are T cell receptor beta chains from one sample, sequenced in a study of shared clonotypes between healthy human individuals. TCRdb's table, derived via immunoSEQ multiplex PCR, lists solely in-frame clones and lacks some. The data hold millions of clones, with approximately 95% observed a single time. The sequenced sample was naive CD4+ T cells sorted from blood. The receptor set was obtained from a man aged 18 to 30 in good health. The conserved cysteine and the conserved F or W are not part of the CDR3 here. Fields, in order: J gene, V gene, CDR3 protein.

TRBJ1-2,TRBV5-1,ASSGDRAKGQGYT
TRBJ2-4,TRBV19,ASSTAGTGKIIAKNIQY
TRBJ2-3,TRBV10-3,ATKGLAGAADTQY
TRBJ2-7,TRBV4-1,ASSPQIYYEQY
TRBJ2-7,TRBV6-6,ASSAGDRPYEQY
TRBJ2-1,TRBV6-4,ASSREGTSSYNEQF
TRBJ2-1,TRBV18,ASSPTSGSLYEQF
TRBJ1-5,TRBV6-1,ASTGTGPQPQH
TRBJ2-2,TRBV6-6,ASSYAATNTGELF
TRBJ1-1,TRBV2,ASYLQVMNTEAF
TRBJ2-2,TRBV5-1,ASSPRGGQSTGELF
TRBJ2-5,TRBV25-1,ASSARDRRQETQY
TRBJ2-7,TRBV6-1,ASSDKGTEQY
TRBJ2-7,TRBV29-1,SVANGQGAGEQY
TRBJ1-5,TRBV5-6,ASSTGTSNQPQH
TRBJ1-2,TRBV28,ASTAGGGWGYT
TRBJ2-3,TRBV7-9,ASRRGVDTQY